This T cell receptor beta chain derives from a study of OX40 agonist ivuxolimab in advanced cancers. Study at large: People in dose escalation had one of these cancers: hepatocellular carcinoma, melanoma, renal cell or head and neck cancer. The mean age was around 56 years, ranging from about 20 to 85, with 82.7% of participants male. General study findings and limits: There was clonal expansion of CD4+ and CD8+ blood T cells by week 6 at 0.1 to 3.0 mg/kg.

The CDR3 runs 15 residues. From germline, CDR1 is SQVTM and CDR2 ANQGSEA. With 3 bases removed from V and 3 bases from J, the gap between germline ends came to 15 bases. Produced via immunoSEQ multiplex PCR; TCRdb's table is partial and in-frame only. The profile shows some 94,000 clones, about 96% of them singletons. As concerns this clone: What it binds is unknown.

The origin of this receptor is an adult with an advanced solid tumor such as melanoma, head and neck, liver or kidney cancer. The chain links TRBV29-1 to TRBJ2-4; TRBD1 might be the D (6 bases). The specimen comprised CD4+ or CD8+ T cells sorted from blood, sampled in a trial of the OX40 agonist ivuxolimab. In nucleotides, the CDR3 is TGCAGCGTTGAGGAACCACAGGGAAGCAAAAACATTCAGTACTTC. Translated, it gives CSVEEPQGSKNIQYF.